This T cell receptor (beta chain) derives from a study of T cell responses to AZD1222 COVID-19 vaccine. Notes on the study in general: Reportedly, nearly half of unique spike TCRs recognized epitopes outside B.1.351/B.1.1.7 mutations.

The protocol was immunoSEQ multiplex PCR, while the TCRdb copy is restricted to in-frame clones and leaves out a portion. Among over 60,000 clones, more than 75% were seen once, and the ten largest hold roughly 4.9%. In regard to this clone: Its antigen remains unidentified.

The germline V gene has CDR1 SNHLY and CDR2 FYNNEI. V was clipped by 3 bases and J by 4 bases, with 13 bases between them. The CDR3 extends over 15 amino acids. The chain links TRBV2 to TRBJ1-3; D is unresolved. The receptor was derived from an adult who received the MenACWY meningococcal vaccine as a control. The input for sequencing was peripheral blood, taken 28 days after the second dose of the MenACWY control vaccine. The CDR3 nucleotides read TGTGCCAGCAGTGAGACATCACCCCGGGGAAACACCATATATTTT. Protein sequence: CASSETSPRGNTIYF.